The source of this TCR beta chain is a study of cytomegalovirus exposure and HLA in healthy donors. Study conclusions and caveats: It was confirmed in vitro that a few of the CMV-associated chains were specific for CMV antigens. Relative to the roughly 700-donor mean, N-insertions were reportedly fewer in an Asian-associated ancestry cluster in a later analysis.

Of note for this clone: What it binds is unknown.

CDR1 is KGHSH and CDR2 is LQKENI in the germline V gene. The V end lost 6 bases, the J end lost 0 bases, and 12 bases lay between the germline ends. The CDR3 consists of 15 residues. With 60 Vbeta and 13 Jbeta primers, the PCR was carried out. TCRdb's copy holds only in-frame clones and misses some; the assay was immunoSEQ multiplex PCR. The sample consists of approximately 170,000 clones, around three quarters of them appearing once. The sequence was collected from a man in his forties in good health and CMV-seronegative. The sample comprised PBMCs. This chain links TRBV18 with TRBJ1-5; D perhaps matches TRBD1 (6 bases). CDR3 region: CASSQQGTSNQPQHF. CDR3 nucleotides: TGTGCCAGCTCTCAACAGGGAACTAGCAATCAGCCCCAGCATTTT.